The 25 T cell receptor beta chains below all came from one sample that was sequenced in a study of T cell responses to AZD1222 COVID-19 vaccine. The table came from immunoSEQ multiplex PCR; TCRdb's copy has only in-frame clones and leaves some out. Of approximately 170,000 clones listed, roughly nine tenths are singletons. The specimen was peripheral blood, collected on day 0 of AZD1222 vaccination. The receptors stem from an adult in good health.

The V and J genes are TRBV4-3 and TRBJ1-2; no definite D call. Germline V lookup: CDR1 LGHNA, CDR2 YSLEER. The CDR3 has 16 residues. Trimming removed 0 bases at V and 4 bases at J, with 15 bases between. The CDR3 DNA follows: TGCGCCAGCAGCCAAGATCGCCGCAGCAGTATCTATGGCTACACCTTC. Translation: CASSQDRRSSIYGYTF.

J is TRBJ2-2 and V is TRBV7-9; possible D gene TRBD1, 6 bases. V shed 2 bases and J shed 6 bases, with 7 bases lying between them. The germline V gene has CDR1 SEHNR and CDR2 FQNEAQ (reference sequence). The CDR3 has 13 residues. The CDR3 reads CASSLRGSGELFF. The CDR3 coding sequence is TGTGCCAGCAGCTTAAGGGGGTCCGGGGAGCTGTTTTTT.

This rearrangement joins TRBV6-5 to TRBJ2-5, with TRBD2 identical over 14 bases. Trimming at V came to 8 bases and at J to 5 bases, leaving 7 bases not matched to a gene. This CDR3 is built from 15 residues. Germline V gene lookup returns CDR1 MNHEY and CDR2 SVGAGI. The CDR3 sequence is CASEGLAGGWETQYF. Written as DNA, the CDR3 is TGTGCCAGCGAAGGACTAGCGGGGGGTTGGGAGACCCAGTACTTC.

This sequence joins TRBV5-1 and TRBJ2-1; 10 positions agree with TRBD2. The V gene's germline CDR1 is SGHRS and CDR2 YFSETQ. CDR3 length: 19 residues. Losses at the gene ends were 7 bases for V and 0 bases for J; bases not matched to a gene: 16. The DNA of the CDR3 is TGCGCCAGCCTCTTCATCGGGCTAGCGGGGGCCAGCTCCTACAATGAGCAGTTCTTC. Its protein is CASLFIGLAGASSYNEQFF.

The chain joins TRBV4-2 to TRBJ2-1; 9 nucleotides match TRBD2. The length of the CDR3 is 21 residues. V lost 0 bases, J lost 4 bases, and 19 bases stayed unmatched. Germline loops: CDR1 LGHNA, CDR2 YNFKEQ. Here the CDR3 DNA reads TGTGCCAGCAGCCAAGATCAGGGGCTAGCGGGGACTCTAAGTTCATACAATGAGCAGTTCTTC. Protein: CASSQDQGLAGTLSSYNEQFF.

This clone has a handful of counts. This chain joins TRBV6-2 or TRBV6-3 and TRBJ1-1; the D is unclear. The CDR3 extends over 15 amino acids. Trimming shortened V by 3 bases and J by 0 bases, and 11 bases separated the two germline ends. Germline V gene sequence: CDR1 MNHEY, CDR2 SVGEGT. CDR3 sequence reads: CASSYGRHMNTEAFF. CDR3 in DNA: TGTGCCAGCAGTTATGGCAGGCACATGAACACTGAAGCTTTCTTT.

The chain joins TRBV11-3 to TRBJ2-3; 13 bases match TRBD2. Germline V CDR1 and CDR2: SGHNT, YENEEA. Trimming removed 1 base from V and 2 bases from J; junction bases left unmatched: 3. This CDR3 is 17 amino acids long. The chain's CDR3 is CASSLGGTSGATDTQYF. The CDR3 DNA sequence: TGTGCCAGCAGCTTAGGGGGGACTAGCGGGGCCACAGATACGCAGTATTTT.

The chain employs TRBV14 and TRBJ2-5; no clear D. This CDR3 region has 13 residues. Germline CDR1 SGHDN, CDR2 FVKESK. Trimming removed 4 bases at V and 2 bases at J, with 8 bases between. The CDR3 is CASSPPMQETQYF. CDR3 DNA: TGTGCCAGCAGCCCTCCGATGCAAGAGACCCAGTACTTC.

This clone was detected once. The chain uses TRBV21-1 and TRBJ1-3. TRBV21-1 is described as a pseudogene. The CDR3 covers 18 residues. The CDR3 DNA sequence: TGTGCCAGCAGCAAATATCCCCCCTCGGGTTATAGCGGAAACACCATATATTTT. This encodes CASSKYPPSGYSGNTIYF.

The chain uses TRBV4-3 and TRBJ2-7; D tentatively fits TRBD1 or TRBD2 (7 bases each). Between the trimmed V and J ends, which lost 0 bases and 0 bases, there was a span of 12 bases. This CDR3 region has 16 residues. Germline values: CDR1 LGHNA, CDR2 YSLEER. The CDR3 DNA reads TGCGCCAGCAGCCAAGACGGGAGGACAGGCTCCTACGAGCAGTACTTC. Translation: CASSQDGRTGSYEQYF.

This chain joins TRBV4-1 and TRBJ1-1, with TRBD1 as a possible D gene (6 bases). Between the trimmed V and J ends, which lost 3 bases and 3 bases, there was a span of 14 bases. CDR1 MGHRA and CDR2 YSYEKL come from the germline V gene. This CDR3 comprises 15 residues. The CDR3 loop is CASSHGFKGDTEAFF. The CDR3 DNA follows: TGCGCCAGCAGCCACGGGTTCAAGGGGGACACTGAAGCTTTCTTT.

The rearrangement joins TRBV9 to TRBJ1-3, with D uncertain. With 0 bases removed from V and 0 bases from J, the gap between germline ends came to 16 bases. The CDR3 extends over 18 amino acids. From germline, CDR1 is SGDLS and CDR2 YYNGEE. The CDR3 coding sequence is TGTGCCAGCAGCGTAGAGTCCAGAAGTTTTTCCTCTGGAAACACCATATATTTT. Protein product: CASSVESRSFSSGNTIYF.

V is TRBV19 and J is TRBJ1-2; 9 positions agree with TRBD1. J lost 4 bases, V lost 8 bases, and 8 bases had no gene match. Germline V gene data show CDR1 as LNHDA and CDR2 as SQIVND (reference sequence). The CDR3 spans 14 residues. The CDR3 reads CASGNRGRRYGYTF. CDR3 coding DNA: TGTGCCAGTGGCAACAGGGGGCGCCGCTATGGCTACACCTTC.

The chain couples TRBV4-2 to TRBJ2-1, with D unclear. CDR3 size: 14 residues. The V gene lost 0 bases and the J gene lost 6 bases, with 9 bases spanning the gap. Germline-derived CDR1 and CDR2 are LGHNA and YNFKEQ. CDR3 nucleotide sequence: TGTGCCAGCAGCCAAGATCCCGGGTCCAATGAGCAGTTCTTC. It yields the protein CASSQDPGSNEQFF.

Only one count was recorded for this clone. This sequence joins TRBV7-2 and TRBJ2-6, with D perhaps matching TRBD1 (5 bases). The germline CDR1 and CDR2 sequences are SGHTA and FQGNSA. The CDR3 has 15 residues. The V end lost 6 bases, the J end lost 4 bases, and 13 bases lay between the germline ends. The DNA for the CDR3 is TGTGCCAGCAGTTTCCAGGGCTCCGGGGCCAACGTCCTGACTTTC. Protein: CASSFQGSGANVLTF.

This chain joins TRBV5-6 and TRBJ2-2; 8 bases are shared with TRBD1. J gave up 0 bases and V 3 bases, and 4 bases lay outside the gene matches. Germline lookup yields CDR1 SGHDT and CDR2 YYEEEE. The length of the CDR3 is 16 residues. The CDR3 nucleotides read TGTGCCAGCAGCTGGGGACAGGAGCCGAACACCGGGGAGCTGTTTTTT. This codes for CASSWGQEPNTGELFF.

The CDR3: CASSAQERTSYEQYF. The DNA for the CDR3 is TGTGCCAGCAGCGCCCAGGAACGAACCTCCTACGAGCAGTACTTC. The chain recombines TRBV5-4 with TRBJ2-7, with no clear D. Germline CDR1 reads SGHNT; CDR2 reads YYREEE (reference sequence). CDR3 length: 15 residues. V was shortened by 4 bases and J by 0 bases, with 14 bases between the two germline ends.

The chain has TRBV11-1 and TRBJ2-7; D is ambiguous. Germline-derived CDR1 and CDR2 are SGHAT and FQDESV (reference sequence). This CDR3 contains 14 residues. V dropped 2 bases and J dropped 0 bases, with 8 bases sitting between them. CDR3 region: CASSLRENSYEQYF. CDR3 in DNA: TGTGCCAGCAGCTTACGCGAAAACTCCTACGAGCAGTACTTC.

This rearrangement joins TRBV18 to TRBJ1-2; a possible D gene is TRBD1 (5 bases). CDR1 is KGHSH and CDR2 is LQKENI in the germline V gene. Trimming took off 6 bases at V and 4 bases at J, with 18 bases between the two ends. The length of the CDR3 is 15 residues. The CDR3 loop reads CASSPGGEGSYGYTF. The CDR3 bases are TGTGCCAGCTCTCCTGGAGGGGAGGGGAGCTATGGCTACACCTTC.

The chain couples TRBV19 to TRBJ2-3; D is possibly TRBD1 (6 bases). The germline V gene has CDR1 LNHDA and CDR2 SQIVND (reference sequence). This CDR3 is built from 19 residues. The germline V and J ends were trimmed by 0 bases and 0 bases, with 19 bases remaining between them. For the CDR3, the DNA is TGTGCCAGTAGTATAGAACCCTTTGGGACACGGGCAAGCACAGATACGCAGTATTTT. Protein sequence: CASSIEPFGTRASTDTQYF. The full variable domain, rest sourced from reference TRBV19 and TRBJ2-3, is DGGITQSPKYLFRKEGQNVTLSCEQNLNHDAMYWYRQDPGQGLRLIYYSQIVNDFQKGDIAEGYSVSREKKESFPLTVTSAQKNPTAFYLCASSIEPFGTRASTDTQYFGPGTRLTVL.

The J gene is TRBJ1-1, the V gene TRBV5-4; the D is unclear. CDR3 length equals 16 residues. V lost 0 bases and J lost 1, with 13 bases in between. Germline loops: CDR1 SGHNT, CDR2 YYREEE (reference sequence). The CDR3 sequence is CASSLVSRTSNTEAFF. CDR3 in DNA: TGTGCCAGCAGCTTGGTTAGCAGAACATCGAACACTGAAGCTTTCTTT.

V and J are TRBV3-1 (or the pseudogene TRBV3-2) and TRBJ2-3, with 9 bases fitting TRBD2. Germline CDR1 reads LGHDT; CDR2 reads YNNKEL (reference sequence). The V gene end was trimmed by 4 bases and the J gene end by 2 bases; junction bases not matched to a gene: 10. The CDR3 runs to 17 residues. The chain's CDR3 is CASSLGRSGGPTDTQYF. The CDR3 nucleotides are TGTGCCAGCAGCCTAGGGAGAAGCGGGGGGCCCACAGATACGCAGTATTTT.

This chain links TRBV10-3 with TRBJ2-2; possibly TRBD1 for D (6 bases). CDR1 and CDR2 (germline): ENHRY, SYGVKD. CDR3 size: 16 residues. The V end was cut by 6 bases, the J end by 2 bases, with 16 bases between. CDR3 residues: CAIRDYRVSNTGELFF. Here the CDR3 DNA reads TGTGCCATCAGGGATTACAGGGTTTCCAACACCGGGGAGCTGTTTTTT.

This clone was counted a single time. CDR3 DNA sequence: TGCGCCAGCAGCTCGACATTGGGACTATTGTACAATGAGCAGTTCTTC. Translated: CASSSTLGLLYNEQFF. The V and J genes are TRBV5-1 and TRBJ2-1; 7 bases fit TRBD2. Per germline, CDR1 SGHRS and CDR2 YFSETQ. This CDR3 spans 16 amino acids. With 3 bases clipped from V and 4 bases from J, the junction kept 10 bases outside the gene matches.

The chain combines TRBV4-3 with TRBJ2-3; TRBD2 aligns across 9 bases. CDR3 length equals 16 residues. Germline V gene sequence: CDR1 LGHNA, CDR2 YSLEER. V shed 6 bases, J shed 3 bases, and the junction held 10 bases outside the gene matches. In nucleotides, the CDR3 is TGCGCCAGCAGTTCGGCCTTAGCGGGGGTGACAGATACGCAGTATTTT. Amino acid sequence: CASSSALAGVTDTQYF.